These 27 T cell receptor beta chains were sequenced from one sample in a study of cytomegalovirus exposure and HLA in healthy donors. This PCR relied on a set of 60 Vbeta primers and 13 Jbeta primers. Using immunoSEQ multiplex PCR, the repertoire was profiled, and TCRdb retains in-frame clones only, with some absent. The sample holds fewer than 200,000 clones, about 68% seen once. The material sequenced was PBMCs. These receptors were collected from a man younger than 35 in good health and CMV-seronegative.

The V and J genes are TRBV29-1 and TRBJ1-2; 8 bases align to TRBD1. V was pared by 4 bases and J by 2 bases, with 6 bases of the junction left unmatched. CDR1 and CDR2 from the germline V gene are SQVTM and ANQGSEA. This CDR3 comprises 14 residues. This CDR3 reads CSVGGTGVNYGYTF. Written as DNA, the CDR3 is TGCAGCGTTGGGGGGACAGGCGTCAACTATGGCTACACCTTC. The full variable domain, with the rest looked up from reference TRBV29-1 and TRBJ1-2, is SAVISQKPSRDICQRGTSLTIQCQVDSQVTMMFWYRQQPGQSLTLIATANQGSEATYESGFVIDKFPISRPNLTFSTLTVSNMSPEDSSIYLCSVGGTGVNYGYTFGSGTRLTVV.

The rearrangement joins TRBV5-4 to TRBJ2-5; 7 bases line up with TRBD2. The end of the DNA aligns better with TRBJ2-7, so the J call may be wrong. The CDR3 covers 15 residues. Per germline, CDR1 SGHNT and CDR2 YYREEE (reference sequence). CDR3 loop: CASSPGASGPYEQYF. The CDR3 DNA sequence: TGTGCCAGCAGCCCTGGGGCTAGCGGACCCTACGAGCAGTACTTC.

V usage is TRBV18 and J usage is TRBJ2-7, with D maybe TRBD2 (5 bases). The CDR3 consists of 13 residues. The ends were cut back, 6 bases at V and 9 bases at J, with 18 bases in the middle. Germline loops: CDR1 KGHSH, CDR2 LQKENI. CDR3 sequence reads: CASSQDHNSGQYF. CDR3 nucleotides: TGTGCCAGCTCCCAGGACCACAACAGCGGGCAGTACTTC.

Of note for this clone: The same CDR3 also results from other DNA sequences found in this sample. This chain joins TRBV9 and TRBJ2-1, with 7 bases lining up with TRBD2. Germline assignment: CDR1 SGDLS and CDR2 YYNGEE. This CDR3 has 15 amino acids. V shed 3 bases, J shed 8 bases, and the junction held 11 bases outside the gene matches. The DNA of the CDR3 is TGTGCCAGCAGCGCTACTAGCGTGGGCACAGATGAGCAGTTCTTC. As protein: CASSATSVGTDEQFF.

The chain couples TRBV4-3 to TRBJ2-2; 15 bases align to TRBD2. The V and J ends lost 6 bases and 7 bases, in that order; junction bases with no gene match: 9. This CDR3 has 17 residues. Germline loops: CDR1 LGHNA, CDR2 YSLEER. The DNA of the CDR3 is TGCGCCAGCAGGCGCGGACTAGCGGGGGGGTTTGGCGGGGAGCTGTTTTTT. It encodes CASRRGLAGGFGGELFF.

The chain employs TRBV30 and TRBJ2-3; 8 bases line up with TRBD2. The V segment lost 5 bases and the J segment 3 bases; nucleotides outside the gene matches: 10. The germline V gene encodes CDR1 GTSNPN and CDR2 SVGIG (reference sequence). The CDR3 length is 15 residues. The DNA of the CDR3 is TGTGCCTGGGAGGTTAGCGGGACGAGGACAGATACGCAGTATTTT. Its protein product is CAWEVSGTRTDTQYF. The full variable domain, with the rest looked up from reference TRBV30 and TRBJ2-3, is SQTIHQWPATLVQPVGSPLSLECTVEGTSNPNLYWYRQAAGRGLQLLFYSVGIGQISSEVPQNLSASRPQDRQFILSSKKLLLSDSGFYLCAWEVSGTRTDTQYFGPGTRLTVL.

The chain carries TRBV4-1 and TRBJ1-4; 10 bases fit TRBD1. Trimming took 0 bases from V and 8 from J; bases not matched to a gene: 6. This CDR3 comprises 16 residues. Germline V gene sequence: CDR1 MGHRA, CDR2 YSYEKL. The CDR3 region has the DNA TGCGCCAGCAGCCAAGATAAGGGACAGGGGAGAGAAAAACTGTTTTTT. This gives the protein CASSQDKGQGREKLFF.

The chain couples TRBV9 to TRBJ1-1; D is ambiguous. The CDR3 sequence is 14 residues long. V was trimmed by 0 bases and J by 1 base, leaving 7 bases between them. Germline loops: CDR1 SGDLS, CDR2 YYNGEE. As DNA, the CDR3 is TGTGCCAGCAGCGTAGCGGAGGGGAACACTGAAGCTTTCTTT. Its protein is CASSVAEGNTEAFF.

The chain recombines TRBV7-9 with TRBJ2-1; 11 bases align to TRBD1. Losses at the gene ends were 1 base for V and 4 bases for J; bases not matched to a gene: 3. CDR3 length: 16 amino acids. Germline V gene lookup returns CDR1 SEHNR and CDR2 FQNEAQ (reference sequence). CDR3 nucleotides: TGTGCCAGCAGCTTAGGGGACAGGGGGTCATACAATGAGCAGTTCTTC. Amino acids: CASSLGDRGSYNEQFF.

Points on this clone: One end of the junction varies from germline; a read error may be responsible. This chain connects TRBV7-9 to TRBJ2-7; 7 bases align to TRBD2. CDR3 length: 16 amino acids. Germline V gene lookup returns CDR1 SEHNR and CDR2 FQNEAQ (reference sequence). The CDR3 loop is CSSSLGSREGRYEQYF. The CDR3 region has the DNA TGTTCCAGCAGCTTGGGTTCCAGGGAGGGCCGCTACGAGCAGTACTTC.

This clone was picked up a small number of times. This chain connects TRBV7-2 to TRBJ2-1; 7 bases match TRBD1. There are 14 residues in the CDR3. Germline V gene data show CDR1 as SGHTA and CDR2 as FQGNSA. With 4 bases clipped from V and 9 bases from J, the junction kept 9 bases outside the gene matches. This CDR3 is CASSSDRHTSEQFF. For the CDR3, the DNA is TGTGCCAGCAGCTCGGACAGGCATACGAGTGAGCAGTTCTTC.

This clone was observed a few times. The DNA of the CDR3 is TGTGCCAGCAGCTATACAGGGGGCTCCTACGAGCAGTACTTC. Translating it yields CASSYTGGSYEQYF. The J gene is TRBJ2-7, the V gene TRBV7-2; 8 bases are shared with TRBD1. This CDR3 has 14 residues. The germline V gene encodes CDR1 SGHTA and CDR2 FQGNSA. Germline trimming cut 4 bases from V and 0 bases from J; bases unmatched to any gene: 2.

The chain links TRBV29-1 to TRBJ1-2; 9 bases are shared with TRBD1. The V segment lost 8 bases and the J segment 4 bases; nucleotides outside the gene matches: 5. The CDR3 has 12 amino acids. The V gene's germline CDR1 is SQVTM and CDR2 ANQGSEA. CDR3 loop: CSYTGGGYGYTF. The CDR3 DNA reads as TGCAGCTACACAGGGGGCGGCTATGGCTACACCTTC.

The chain joins TRBV7-2 to TRBJ2-7, with 11 bases aligning to TRBD2. CDR1 and CDR2 from the germline V gene are SGHTA and FQGNSA. CDR3 length: 16 residues. V lost 2 bases and J lost 2; bases outside the gene matches: 5. The CDR3 nucleotides are TGTGCCAGCAGCTTAAGTGCACTAGCGGGGGCCTACGAGCAGTACTTC. Protein product: CASSLSALAGAYEQYF.

The CDR3 DNA reads TGTGCCAGCAGCTTGGGGGGACTAGCGGATTTCTACGAGCAGTACTTC. Protein product: CASSLGGLADFYEQYF. The genes are TRBV5-4 and TRBJ2-7, with 11 bases identical to TRBD2. This CDR3 contains 16 residues. V shed 0 bases, J shed 3 bases, and the junction held 5 bases outside the gene matches. Germline V gene sequence: CDR1 SGHNT, CDR2 YYREEE (reference sequence).

Worth noting for this clone: At the DNA level, this CDR3 is encoded by other sequences in the same sample as well. This rearrangement joins TRBV29-1 to TRBJ2-2; D gene unclear. Trimming stripped 2 bases from V and 1 base from J, with 8 bases between. CDR1 and CDR2 from the germline V gene are SQVTM and ANQGSEA. This CDR3 has 14 amino acids. The CDR3 is CSVEKQLNTGELFF. CDR3 in DNA: TGCAGCGTTGAAAAACAGTTGAACACCGGGGAGCTGTTTTTT.

This CDR3 is CAWSGILNEQFF. The CDR3 nucleotides are TGTGCCTGGAGTGGCATACTCAATGAGCAGTTCTTC. This chain links TRBV30 with TRBJ2-1; D gene unclear. Germline V lookup: CDR1 GTSNPN, CDR2 SVGIG (reference sequence). Trimming stripped 1 base from V and 6 bases from J, with 7 bases between. This CDR3 is 12 amino acids long.

The genes are TRBV6-5 and TRBJ1-2, with 9 nucleotides matching TRBD1. Losses at the gene ends were 6 bases for V and 4 bases for J; bases not matched to a gene: 3. This CDR3 spans 13 amino acids. Germline V gives CDR1 MNHEY, CDR2 SVGAGI. The DNA of the CDR3 is TGTGCCAGCAGCGGACAGGGGAGCTATGGCTACACCTTC. Its protein product is CASSGQGSYGYTF.

The CDR3 sequence is CASSLRQGGDYGYTF. In DNA, the CDR3 is TGTGCCAGCTCACTCCGACAGGGTGGAGACTATGGCTACACCTTC. The chain couples TRBV18 to TRBJ1-2, with 7 bases matching TRBD1. CDR1 is KGHSH, CDR2 LQKENI, per germline. There are 15 residues in the CDR3. Trimming took 4 bases from V and 3 from J; bases not matched to a gene: 8.

A note on this clone: The sample carries other DNA sequences with the same CDR3. The CDR3 region has the DNA TGTGCCAGCAGTTACTGGCTAGCGGGACCCCAAGAGACCCAGTACTTC. Residues: CASSYWLAGPQETQYF. The chain uses TRBV6-5 and TRBJ2-5; 9 positions match TRBD2. Germline assignment: CDR1 MNHEY and CDR2 SVGAGI. After removal of 1 base from V and 1 base from J, the junction contained 4 bases not matched to a gene. This CDR3 is built from 16 residues.

This clone was counted once. This sequence joins TRBV6-6 and TRBJ2-6; perhaps TRBD1 as D (6 bases). V was trimmed by 8 bases and J by 4 bases, leaving 15 bases between them. This CDR3 contains 15 residues. The germline gives CDR1 MNHNY, CDR2 SVGAGI (reference sequence). The CDR3 nucleotides read TGTGCCAGCGAAGAAGGGGGTTCCGGGGCCAACGTCCTGACTTTC. Its protein is CASEEGGSGANVLTF.

This chain joins TRBV28 and TRBJ1-4; 11 bases are shared with TRBD1. The V and J ends lost 3 bases and 7 bases, in that order; junction bases with no gene match: 1. CDR1 is MDHEN and CDR2 is SYDVKM in the germline V gene. The CDR3 is 14 amino acids. The CDR3 sequence: CASSLGTGGEKLFF. CDR3 DNA: TGTGCCAGCAGTTTGGGGACAGGGGGTGAAAAACTGTTTTTT.

This chain connects TRBV9 to TRBJ1-5; 9 bases are a match to TRBD1. The CDR3 sequence is 16 residues long. The V segment lost 0 bases and the J segment 7 bases; nucleotides outside the gene matches: 8. The V gene's germline CDR1 is SGDLS and CDR2 YYNGEE. CDR3 protein: CASSVGTGALGQPQHF. CDR3 DNA: TGTGCCAGCAGCGTAGGGACAGGGGCCTTGGGACAGCCCCAGCATTTT.

The chain employs TRBV6-5 and TRBJ1-1; D ambiguous. Trimming took 8 bases from V and 4 from J, leaving 8 bases between them. CDR1 and CDR2 from the germline V gene are MNHEY and SVGAGI. CDR3 size: 11 residues. The CDR3 sequence is CASLEGTEAFF. The CDR3 DNA reads as TGTGCCAGCTTGGAGGGCACTGAAGCTTTCTTT.

V and J are TRBV7-9 and TRBJ1-2; perhaps TRBD1 as D (5 bases). V was cut by 5 bases and J by 7 bases, with 11 bases left in between. The CDR3 sequence is 12 residues long. Germline CDR1 is SEHNR and CDR2 is FQNEAQ (reference sequence). CDR3: CASSPSGGGYTF. CDR3 DNA: TGTGCCAGCAGCCCCTCCGGGGGTGGCTACACCTTC.

This CDR3 reads CASSENPHDLSGELFF. The CDR3 DNA sequence: TGTGCCAGCAGTGAAAACCCCCACGACTTAAGCGGGGAGCTGTTTTTT. The genes are TRBV2 and TRBJ2-2; D call uncertain. The V and J ends lost 2 bases and 7 bases respectively, with 17 bases between them. The CDR3 loop spans 16 amino acids. Germline lookup yields CDR1 SNHLY and CDR2 FYNNEI.

The chain recombines TRBV4-1 with TRBJ1-2; D might be TRBD1 (5 bases). V was clipped by 3 bases and J by 1 base, with 12 bases between them. Looked up from germline, CDR1 is MGHRA and CDR2 is YSYEKL. The CDR3 sequence is 15 residues long. The CDR3: CASSQLTGFNYGYTF. As DNA, the CDR3 is TGCGCCAGCAGCCAGCTTACAGGATTTAACTATGGCTACACCTTC.